This T cell receptor (beta chain) was sequenced during a study of Ad26.COV2.S vaccination and SARS-CoV-2 variants (dated by TCRdb to 2020 to 2023). Regarding the complete study: Vaccine-arm donors were drawn from COV1001, a multicentre, randomized, double-blind, placebo-controlled phase I-IIa trial of Ad26.COV2.S in healthy adults. Trial participants were randomized into five groups of five: low-dose or high-dose Ad26.COV2.S given once or twice, or placebo on both occasions. The TCR-sequenced set comprised around 30 samples: around 20 Ad26.COV2.S vaccine recipients, 5 placebo recipients and 8 SARS-CoV-2 convalescent individuals. TCRbeta repertoire sequencing was used to assess the specificity and breadth of SARS-CoV-2-reactive T cell receptors after Ad26.COV2.S vaccination. Ad26.COV2.S was administered intramuscularly at 5 x 10^10 or 1 x 10^11 viral particles, either as a single shot or as two shots given 56 days apart. Investigators remained blinded to trial group allocation during experiments and outcome assessment. Beyond this particular receptor, the publication reports: Comparing responses between vaccine doses or regimens was not something the study was powered to do. Vaccine and placebo recipients had comparable non-spike TCR breadth, which fits with the vaccine containing only spike. Spike-specific TCR breadth was higher in Ad26.COV2.S recipients than in placebo recipients (P = 0.0014). After vaccination, substantial breadth of spike-specific CD8+ and CD4+ T cell responses was reported. It was noted by the authors that total T cell responses may have been underestimated by the TCR breadth and depth analyses.

From the cysteine through the phenylalanine, the CDR3 covers 13 amino acids. Only the CDR3 DNA is retained, 39 bases long and in frame from the first base. V is reduced by 5 bases and J by 5 bases, leaving a spacing of 10 bases between them. In the germline V gene (reference sequence), CDR1 corresponds to SEHNR and CDR2 to FQNEAQ. The immunoSEQ Assay was used to sequence TCRbeta CDR3 regions. After extraction, genomic DNA underwent amplification by bias-controlled multiplex PCR, followed by high-throughput sequencing. The paper's processing steps were these. To quantify the absolute abundance of every unique TCRbeta CDR3 region, sequences were collapsed and filtered. T cell fraction was estimated by normalization of TCRbeta template counts to usable DNA, with usable DNA being measured through amplification of reference genes present in all nucleated cells. Repertoire TCRs were annotated as SARS-CoV-2-specific when V gene, CDR3 amino acid sequence and J gene were exactly matched to a known reactive TCR set. The reference SARS-CoV-2 TCR set was obtained from MIRA and was filtered for enrichment in COVID-19-positive ImmuneCODE repertoires, whereby public or cross-reactive TCRs were removed. Drawing on the MIRA antigens, annotated TCRs were analysed further at the level of specific ORF or position within ORF. Breadth was defined as annotated unique rearrangements over total unique productive rearrangements; depth was the summed frequency of those rearrangements. Two-sided Wilcoxon rank-sum tests were applied when comparing TCR breadth between groups. As stored in TCRdb, this immuneACCESS dataset retains in-frame rearrangements with V and J assigned. A fraction of the clones does not appear; measured against another copy, unresolved V genes explain less than half of the discrepancy, and the remainder lacks a known reason. The V and J calls and clone size were taken over from that table, and D and trimming were inferred from the DNA. The table for this sample lists 430,000 or so clones; 89% of them were counted only once. The top ten hold around 2.6% of the sample.

This clone occurred a few times. This clone's antigen is unknown. No clone much larger than this one lies a single base away; base qualities are absent. This specimen's treatment or condition label, interpreted: roughly 18 received Ad26.COV2.S at low or high dose, single or two shots; 5 received placebo; per-sample allocation not given. Repertoires of vaccine and placebo recipients were sequenced from samples collected on day 63 after the first injection. Between 29 July and 7 August 2020, Cohort 1b enrolled 20 to 30 adults aged 18-55 years at one site in Boston, USA. As a vaccine, Ad26.COV2.S was a replication-incompetent adenovirus type 26 vector that expressed a prefusion-stabilized SARS-CoV-2 spike protein derived from the original Wuhan strain.

This TCR was recovered from a person aged 18-60 years who received the Ad26.COV2.S COVID-19 vaccine or a placebo. This sequence uses TRBV7-9 and TRBJ2-1, with the identity of the D gene unclear. Source: peripheral blood, taken in a trial of Ad26.COV2.S vaccine versus placebo. The DNA sequence reads TGTGCCAGCAGCCGCGGAGCAAACAATGAGCAGTTCTTC. This encodes CASSRGANNEQFF.